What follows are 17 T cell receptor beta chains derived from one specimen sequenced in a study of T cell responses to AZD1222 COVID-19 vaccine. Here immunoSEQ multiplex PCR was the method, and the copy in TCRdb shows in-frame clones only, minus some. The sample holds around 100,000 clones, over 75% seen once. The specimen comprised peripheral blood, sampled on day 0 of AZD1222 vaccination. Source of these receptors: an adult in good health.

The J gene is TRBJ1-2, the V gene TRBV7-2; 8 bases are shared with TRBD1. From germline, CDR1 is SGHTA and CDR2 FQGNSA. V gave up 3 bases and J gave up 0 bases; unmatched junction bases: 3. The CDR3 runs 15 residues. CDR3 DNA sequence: TGTGCCAGCAGCTTCCAGACAGGGGCTAACTATGGCTACACCTTC. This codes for CASSFQTGANYGYTF.

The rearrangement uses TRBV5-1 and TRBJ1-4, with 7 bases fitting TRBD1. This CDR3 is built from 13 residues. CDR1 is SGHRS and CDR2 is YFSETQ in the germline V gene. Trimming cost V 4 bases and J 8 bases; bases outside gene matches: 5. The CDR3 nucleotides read TGCGCCAGCAGCCTGGGACAGCCAGAAAAACTGTTTTTT. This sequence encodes CASSLGQPEKLFF.

CDR3 nucleotides: TGTGCCAGCAGTTCTCCCGGGACTACCTTCAATGAGCAGTTCTTC. It translates to CASSSPGTTFNEQFF. J is TRBJ2-1 and V is TRBV28, with TRBD2 identical over 7 bases. This CDR3 spans 15 amino acids. Trimming at V came to 4 bases and at J to 6 bases, leaving 9 bases not matched to a gene. Germline loops: CDR1 MDHEN, CDR2 SYDVKM.

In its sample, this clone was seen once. The CDR3 coding sequence is TGTGCCAGCAGCTTACCGGGCCTCCCTCCCTACGAGCAGTACTTC. Translated, it gives CASSLPGLPPYEQYF. The chain has TRBV13 and TRBJ2-7; D uncertain. The V end was cut by 2 bases, the J end by 2 bases, with 13 bases between. From germline, CDR1 is PRHDT and CDR2 FYEKMQ (reference sequence). This CDR3 contains 15 residues.

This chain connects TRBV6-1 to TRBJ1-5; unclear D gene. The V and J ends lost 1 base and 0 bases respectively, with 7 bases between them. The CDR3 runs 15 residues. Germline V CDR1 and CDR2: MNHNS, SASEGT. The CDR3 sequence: CASSEGSYSNQPQHF. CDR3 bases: TGTGCCAGCAGTGAAGGCAGTTATAGCAATCAGCCCCAGCATTTT.

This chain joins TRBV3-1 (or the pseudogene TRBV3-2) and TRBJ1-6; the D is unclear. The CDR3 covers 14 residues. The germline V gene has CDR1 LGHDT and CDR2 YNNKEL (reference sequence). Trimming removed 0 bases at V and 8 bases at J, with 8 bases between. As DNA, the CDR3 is TGTGCCAGCAGCCAAGATCGGGCCTATTCACCCCTCCACTTT. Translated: CASSQDRAYSPLHF.

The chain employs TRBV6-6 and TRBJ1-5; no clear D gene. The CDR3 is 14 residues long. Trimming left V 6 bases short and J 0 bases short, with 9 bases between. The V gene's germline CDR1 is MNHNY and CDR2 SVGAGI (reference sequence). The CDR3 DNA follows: TGTGCCAGCAGCCGAGCGAGTAGCAATCAGCCCCAGCATTTT. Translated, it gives CASSRASSNQPQHF.

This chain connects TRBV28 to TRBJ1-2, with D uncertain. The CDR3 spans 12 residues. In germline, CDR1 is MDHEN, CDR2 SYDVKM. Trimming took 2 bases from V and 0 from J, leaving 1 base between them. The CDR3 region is CASSLANYGYTF. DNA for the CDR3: TGTGCCAGCAGTTTAGCTAACTATGGCTACACCTTC.

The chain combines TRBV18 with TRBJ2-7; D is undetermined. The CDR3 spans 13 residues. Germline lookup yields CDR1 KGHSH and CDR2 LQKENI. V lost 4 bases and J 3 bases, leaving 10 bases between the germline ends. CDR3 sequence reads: CASSHDVLYEQYF. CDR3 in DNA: TGTGCCAGCTCACACGACGTCCTCTACGAGCAGTACTTC. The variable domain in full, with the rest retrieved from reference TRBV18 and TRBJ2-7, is NAGVMQNPRHLVRRRGQEARLRCSPMKGHSHVYWYRQLPEEGLKFMVYLQKENIIDESGMPKERFSAEFPKEGPSILRIQQVVRGDSAAYFCASSHDVLYEQYFGPGTRLTVT.

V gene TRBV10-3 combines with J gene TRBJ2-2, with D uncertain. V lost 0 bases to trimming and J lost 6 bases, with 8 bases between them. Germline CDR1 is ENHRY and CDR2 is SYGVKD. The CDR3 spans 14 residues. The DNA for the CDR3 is TGTGCCATCAGTGAGTCGCCCGCTTCCGGGGAGCTGTTTTTT. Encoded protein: CAISESPASGELFF.

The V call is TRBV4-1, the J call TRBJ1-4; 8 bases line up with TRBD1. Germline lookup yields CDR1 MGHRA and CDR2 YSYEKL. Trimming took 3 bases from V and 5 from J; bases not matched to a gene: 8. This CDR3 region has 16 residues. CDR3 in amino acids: CASSHSGQGRNEKLFF. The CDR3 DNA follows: TGCGCCAGCAGCCACTCCGGACAGGGTCGGAATGAAAAACTGTTTTTT.

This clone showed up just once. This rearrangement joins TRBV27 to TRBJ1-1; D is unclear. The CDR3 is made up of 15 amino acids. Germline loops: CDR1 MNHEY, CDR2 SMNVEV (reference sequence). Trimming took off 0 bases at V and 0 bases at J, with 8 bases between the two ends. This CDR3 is CASSLSRTLNTEAFF. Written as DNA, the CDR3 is TGTGCCAGCAGTTTATCGAGGACCTTGAACACTGAAGCTTTCTTT.

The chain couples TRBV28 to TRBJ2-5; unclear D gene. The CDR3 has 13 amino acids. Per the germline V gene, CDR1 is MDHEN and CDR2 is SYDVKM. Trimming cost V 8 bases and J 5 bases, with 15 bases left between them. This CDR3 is CASSRSGRETQYF. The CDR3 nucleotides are TGTGCCAGCTCGCGATCTGGACGGGAGACCCAGTACTTC.

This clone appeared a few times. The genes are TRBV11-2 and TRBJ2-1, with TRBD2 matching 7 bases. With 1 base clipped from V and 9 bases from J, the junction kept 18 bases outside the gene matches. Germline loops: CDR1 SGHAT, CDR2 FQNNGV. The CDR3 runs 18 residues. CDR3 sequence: CASSLGLAVPPNRGEQFF. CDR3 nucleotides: TGTGCCAGCAGCTTAGGGCTAGCGGTACCCCCCAACAGAGGTGAGCAGTTCTTC. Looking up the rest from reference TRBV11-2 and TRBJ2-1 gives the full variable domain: EAGVAQSPRYKIIEKRQSVAFWCNPISGHATLYWYQQILGQGPKLLIQFQNNGVVDDSQLPKDRFSAERLKGVDSTLKIQPAKLEDSAVYLCASSLGLAVPPNRGEQFFGPGTRLTVL.

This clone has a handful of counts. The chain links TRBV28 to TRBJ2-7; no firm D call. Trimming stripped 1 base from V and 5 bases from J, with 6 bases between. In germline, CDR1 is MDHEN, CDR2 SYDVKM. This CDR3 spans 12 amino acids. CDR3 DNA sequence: TGTGCCAGCAGTTTATCCCCGGACGAGCAGTACTTC. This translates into CASSLSPDEQYF.

CDR3 sequence: CASSARAATNEKLFF. Written as DNA, the CDR3 is TGTGCCAGCAGTGCCAGAGCTGCAACTAATGAAAAACTGTTTTTT. J is TRBJ1-4 and V is TRBV25-1; D not resolved. The germline CDR1 and CDR2 sequences are MGHDK and SYGVNS. V lost 4 bases to trimming and J lost 0 bases, with 9 bases between them. This CDR3 is 15 amino acids long. The variable domain in full, with the rest retrieved from reference TRBV25-1 and TRBJ1-4, is EADIYQTPRYLVIGTGKKITLECSQTMGHDKMYWYQQDPGMELHLIHYSYGVNSTEKGDLSSESTVSRIRTEHFPLTLESARPSHTSQYLCASSARAATNEKLFFGSGTQLSVL.

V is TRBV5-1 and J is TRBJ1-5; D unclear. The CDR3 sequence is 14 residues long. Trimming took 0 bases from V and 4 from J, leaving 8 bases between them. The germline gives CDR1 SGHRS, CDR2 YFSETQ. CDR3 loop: CASSLDGRNQPQHF. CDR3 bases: TGCGCCAGCAGCTTGGACGGTCGTAATCAGCCCCAGCATTTT.